This T cell receptor (beta chain) was sequenced in a study of OX40 agonist ivuxolimab in advanced cancers. As for the study in general: It was permissible to have had prior anti-PD-1, anti-PD-L1 or anti-CTLA-4 therapy, and around 40% had some. General study points: CD4+ T cells averaged fewer expanded clones than CD8+ T cells. Within 6 weeks, CD4+ and CD8+ blood T cells expanded clonally at 0.1 to 3.0 mg/kg.

Generated by immunoSEQ multiplex PCR, the TCRdb table keeps only in-frame clones and is missing some. The data show roughly 7,000 clones, about 70% seen once. In the case of this clone: Its specificity is not known. The same CDR3 also results from other DNA sequences found in this sample.

It was autoimmune disease history or systemic immunosuppression that excluded patients. The material sequenced was CD4+ or CD8+ T cells sorted from blood, taken in a trial of the OX40 agonist ivuxolimab. The TCR comes from an adult with an advanced solid tumor such as melanoma, head and neck, liver or kidney cancer.

The CDR3 coding sequence is TGTGCCAGCAGCGAAAATCGGGGGTCCACTGAAGCTTTCTTT. It is translated as CASSENRGSTEAFF. The rearrangement joins TRBV6-1 to TRBJ1-1; TRBD1 is a possible D gene (5 bases). The germline V gene has CDR1 MNHNS and CDR2 SASEGT. The CDR3 has 14 amino acids. Trimming took 6 bases from V and 4 from J, leaving 15 bases between them.